One and the same sample provided the 21 T cell receptor beta chains below, sequenced in a study of cytomegalovirus exposure and HLA in healthy donors. 13 Jbeta primers and 60 Vbeta primers were used for the PCR. The data were produced by immunoSEQ multiplex PCR, yet TCRdb's version contains in-frame clones alone and is incomplete. The sample has about 100,000 clones; roughly 78% are singletons. The sequenced sample consisted of PBMCs. The receptors derive from a woman aged 35 to 49 in good health and CMV-seronegative.

V gene TRBV2 combines with J gene TRBJ1-5, with D possibly TRBD1 on 6 matching bases. The CDR3 sequence is 16 residues long. V was trimmed by 6 bases and J by 7 bases, leaving 22 bases between them. Germline assignment: CDR1 SNHLY and CDR2 FYNNEI. Here the CDR3 DNA reads TGTGCCAGCAGGGCTTGGGGCAGGGGAAAAGGCCAGCCCCAGCATTTT. It specifies CASRAWGRGKGQPQHF. Looking up the rest from reference TRBV2 and TRBJ1-5 gives the full variable domain: EPEVTQTPSHQVTQMGQEVILRCVPISNHLYFYWYRQILGQKVEFLVSFYNNEISEKSEIFDDQFSVERPDGSNFTLKIRSTKLEDSAMYFCASRAWGRGKGQPQHFGDGTRLSIL.

A few counts support this clone. CDR3 in amino acids: CASSTGQGGVSREKLFF. The CDR3 coding sequence is TGTGCCAGCAGCACCGGACAGGGAGGGGTCAGTAGAGAAAAACTGTTTTTT. The chain couples TRBV5-4 to TRBJ1-4, with 8 positions matching TRBD1. The CDR3 covers 17 residues. Germline CDR1 reads SGHNT; CDR2 reads YYREEE (reference sequence). V gave up 4 bases and J gave up 8 bases; unmatched junction bases: 16.

V is TRBV28 and J is TRBJ2-7, with 7 bases fitting TRBD1. This CDR3 contains 15 residues. Unmatched junction bases numbered 5, after V lost 3 bases and J lost 0 bases. Looked up from germline, CDR1 is MDHEN and CDR2 is SYDVKM. In DNA form, the CDR3 reads TGTGCCAGCAGTTTGGGCAGGGGGAGCTCCTACGAGCAGTACTTC. Protein product: CASSLGRGSSYEQYF.

Comments on this clone: The same CDR3 also results from other DNA sequences found in this sample. The chain recombines TRBV7-2 with TRBJ2-7; possibly TRBD1 for D (6 bases). With 1 base removed from V and 0 bases from J, the gap between germline ends came to 10 bases. Germline loops: CDR1 SGHTA, CDR2 FQGNSA. The CDR3 covers 15 residues. The CDR3 DNA follows: TGTGCCAGCAGCTTAGACGGGACACCCTCCTACGAGCAGTACTTC. It translates to CASSLDGTPSYEQYF.

A single count supports this clone. This rearrangement joins TRBV6-1 to TRBJ2-7; tentatively, D is TRBD1 (6 bases). V was pared by 5 bases and J by 6 bases, with 26 bases between. CDR1 is MNHNS and CDR2 is SASEGT in the germline V gene. The CDR3 covers 17 residues. The CDR3 nucleotides are TGTGCCAGCAGTCAAGACTGGACAGTACGGGGTGGCCTCGAGCAGTACTTC. As protein: CASSQDWTVRGGLEQYF.

This clone was counted once. This chain joins TRBV15 and TRBJ1-1; possible D gene TRBD1, 5 bases. There are 15 residues in the CDR3. The V and J ends lost 5 bases and 0 bases respectively, with 13 bases between them. Germline-derived CDR1 and CDR2 are LNHNV and YYDKDF (reference sequence). The CDR3 spells CATSVAQTVNTEAFF. DNA of the CDR3: TGTGCCACCAGCGTGGCTCAGACAGTGAACACTGAAGCTTTCTTT.

In this sample, this clone turned up once. The chain couples TRBV7-8 to TRBJ2-1; 8 bases line up with TRBD2. Looked up from germline, CDR1 is SGHVS and CDR2 is FQNEAQ. After removal of 5 bases from V and 4 bases from J, the junction contained 7 bases not matched to a gene. CDR3 length: 15 amino acids. The chain's CDR3 is CASSPSGSSYNEQFF. In DNA, the CDR3 is TGTGCCAGCAGCCCCAGCGGGAGTTCTTACAATGAGCAGTTCTTC.

This chain links TRBV30 with TRBJ2-7, with 8 bases fitting TRBD1. V lost 5 bases, J lost 4 bases, and 4 bases stayed unmatched. Germline CDR1 and CDR2: GTSNPN and SVGIG (reference sequence). The CDR3 is made up of 12 amino acids. CDR3 coding DNA: TGTGCCTGGGGACAGGGTTCGTACGAGCAGTACTTC. Protein product: CAWGQGSYEQYF. The whole variable domain, remainder taken from reference TRBV30 and TRBJ2-7, is SQTIHQWPATLVQPVGSPLSLECTVEGTSNPNLYWYRQAAGRGLQLLFYSVGIGQISSEVPQNLSASRPQDRQFILSSKKLLLSDSGFYLCAWGQGSYEQYFGPGTRLTVT.

This chain connects TRBV11-3 to TRBJ2-7, with a weak D call TRBD1 (6 bases). Germline CDR1 is SGHNT and CDR2 is YENEEA. The CDR3 runs 14 residues. With 1 base removed from V and 2 bases from J, the gap between germline ends came to 9 bases. The CDR3 reads CASSLGTGTYEQYF. CDR3 nucleotides: TGTGCCAGCAGCTTAGGTACAGGGACCTACGAGCAGTACTTC.

V gene TRBV19 combines with J gene TRBJ2-7; TRBD2 aligns across 7 bases. Trimming took 1 base from V and 4 from J; bases not matched to a gene: 7. The CDR3 runs to 15 residues. Germline CDR1 is LNHDA and CDR2 is SQIVND (reference sequence). The CDR3 here is CASSIAGGSRYEQYF. The DNA for the CDR3 is TGTGCCAGTAGTATAGCCGGCGGGAGTAGGTACGAGCAGTACTTC.

The chain couples TRBV11-3 to TRBJ2-2, with D perhaps matching TRBD2 (6 bases). This CDR3 is built from 16 residues. CDR1 SGHNT and CDR2 YENEEA come from the germline V gene. V lost 6 bases to trimming and J lost 4 bases, with 18 bases between them. The CDR3 region is CASRGRGDNVTGELFF. The DNA of the CDR3 is TGTGCCAGCAGGGGTCGCGGGGATAACGTCACCGGGGAGCTGTTTTTT.

The chain is built from TRBV7-9 and TRBJ1-1; 7 nucleotides align to TRBD1. V lost 1 base, J lost 4 bases, and 6 bases stayed unmatched. Germline-derived CDR1 and CDR2 are SEHNR and FQNEAQ (reference sequence). CDR3 length equals 15 residues. The CDR3 DNA follows: TGTGCCAGCAGCTTAGAAAGGGGGCCAGGCACTGAAGCTTTCTTT. Protein product: CASSLERGPGTEAFF. Supplemented by reference TRBV7-9 and TRBJ1-1, the full variable domain reads DTGVSQNPRHKITKRGQNVTFRCDPISEHNRLYWYRQTLGQGPEFLTYFQNEAQLEKSRLLSDRFSAERPKGSFSTLEIQRTEQGDSAMYLCASSLERGPGTEAFFGQGTRLTVV.

This chain connects TRBV10-3 to TRBJ1-4; D gene ambiguous. Germline V gene sequence: CDR1 ENHRY, CDR2 SYGVKD. The CDR3 sequence is 14 residues long. V was trimmed by 10 bases and J by 8 bases, leaving 20 bases between them. The CDR3 sequence: CATRETTRGEKLFF. DNA for the CDR3: TGTGCCACCCGGGAGACAACCCGCGGGGAAAAACTGTTTTTT.

V is TRBV27 and J is TRBJ2-7; 13 bases agree with TRBD2. V was clipped by 2 bases and J by 8 bases; unmatched bases: 3. CDR1 and CDR2 (germline): MNHEY, SMNVEV (reference sequence). This CDR3 is 14 amino acids long. The DNA of the CDR3 is TGTGCCAGCAGTTTAGGGACTAGCGGGATACAGCAGTACTTC. Translating it yields CASSLGTSGIQQYF.

The chain carries TRBV6-6 and TRBJ1-3, with TRBD1 identical over 7 bases. With V trimmed by 6 bases and J by 0 bases, 8 bases remained unmatched. The CDR3 totals 16 residues. Germline loops: CDR1 MNHNY, CDR2 SVGAGI (reference sequence). The CDR3, as DNA: TGTGCCAGCAGGACGGACAGGCCAAGCTCTGGAAACACCATATATTTT. It specifies CASRTDRPSSGNTIYF.

The chain is built from TRBV2 and TRBJ1-4; TRBD1 might be the D (5 bases). Germline V lookup: CDR1 SNHLY, CDR2 FYNNEI. The CDR3 consists of 16 residues. Trimming stripped 4 bases from V and 8 bases from J, with 20 bases between. The DNA for the CDR3 is TGTGCCAGCAGTGGGGGTCAAGGGGAAGAAGGCGAAAAACTGTTTTTT. Translating it yields CASSGGQGEEGEKLFF.

The table lists this clone with a count of one. V usage is TRBV11-2 and J usage is TRBJ2-1; D perhaps matches TRBD1 (5 bases). Deletions cut 0 bases from V and 6 bases from J, with 12 bases between. Looked up from germline, CDR1 is SGHAT and CDR2 is FQNNGV. The CDR3 totals 15 residues. This chain's CDR3 is CASSLDRVIFNEQFF. The CDR3 DNA reads as TGTGCCAGCAGCTTAGACAGGGTGATTTTCAATGAGCAGTTCTTC. The whole variable domain, remainder taken from reference TRBV11-2 and TRBJ2-1, is EAGVAQSPRYKIIEKRQSVAFWCNPISGHATLYWYQQILGQGPKLLIQFQNNGVVDDSQLPKDRFSAERLKGVDSTLKIQPAKLEDSAVYLCASSLDRVIFNEQFFGPGTRLTVL.

The chain recombines TRBV15 with TRBJ2-7; TRBD1 aligns across 12 bases. Germline CDR1 LNHNV, CDR2 YYDKDF (reference sequence). The CDR3 contains 14 residues. Trimming cost V 4 bases and J 7 bases; bases outside gene matches: 5. The DNA of the CDR3 is TGTGCCACCAGCACGGGACAGGGGGCTCGGGAGCAGTACTTC. This gives the protein CATSTGQGAREQYF. The full variable domain, completed using reference TRBV15 and TRBJ2-7, is DAMVIQNPRYQVTQFGKPVTLSCSQTLNHNVMYWYQQKSSQAPKLLFHYYDKDFNNEADTPDNFQSRRPNTSFCFLDIRSPGLGDTAMYLCATSTGQGAREQYFGPGTRLTVT.

The chain joins TRBV7-2 to TRBJ2-3; 14 bases align to TRBD2. V shed 3 bases and J 5 bases; nucleotides not matched to a gene: 1. Germline V CDR1 and CDR2: SGHTA, FQGNSA. The CDR3 is made up of 15 amino acids. CDR3 loop: CASSFGTSGGDTQYF. In DNA form, the CDR3 reads TGTGCCAGCAGCTTTGGGACTAGCGGGGGAGATACGCAGTATTTT.

This chain uses TRBV6-5 with TRBJ2-7, with D possibly matching TRBD1 (6 bases). With 10 bases removed from V and 3 bases from J, the gap between germline ends came to 13 bases. This CDR3 spans 12 amino acids. Germline loops: CDR1 MNHEY, CDR2 SVGAGI. The CDR3 nucleotides are TGTGCCATCAGGGGCAGGTACTACGAGCAGTACTTC. Its protein is CAIRGRYYEQYF.

This clone was recorded once. The CDR3 nucleotides read TGTGCCAGTAGTGGCGTGTGGGGGGGGCAGCCCCAGCATTTT. Its translation: CASSGVWGGQPQHF. The chain has TRBV19 and TRBJ1-5, with D possibly being TRBD1 (5 bases). V lost 5 bases and J lost 7, with 15 bases in between. The CDR3 consists of 14 residues. Germline CDR1 is LNHDA and CDR2 is SQIVND (reference sequence). The full variable domain, rest sourced from reference TRBV19 and TRBJ1-5, is DGGITQSPKYLFRKEGQNVTLSCEQNLNHDAMYWYRQDPGQGLRLIYYSQIVNDFQKGDIAEGYSVSREKKESFPLTVTSAQKNPTAFYLCASSGVWGGQPQHFGDGTRLSIL.